A single TCR beta chain is shown here with its context. Its antigen is undetermined. One entry per CDR3 protein results from TCRdb running MiXCR on the 5' RACE reads. The repertoire consists of 250,000 to 300,000 distinct CDR3 sequences, with approximately 13% occurring once and the leading ten covering roughly 0.5%. The data stem from a study of T cells after yellow fever vaccination. Study-wide results and caveats: Peaking faster, on day 5 versus 15, the secondary response was nonetheless weaker. Detected again after the booster were most primary-vaccination clones, at approximately 96% CD4 and about 90% CD8.

This CDR3 region has 15 residues. V shed 3 bases and J 5 bases; nucleotides not matched to a gene: 4. CDR1 and CDR2 from the germline V gene are LGHDT and YNNKEL (reference sequence). The receptor was isolated from a man aged 30 to 39 who received the YFV17D yellow fever vaccine. The chain has TRBV3-1 and TRBJ2-5, with TRBD2 identical over 12 bases. Sequencing used CD4+ T cells sorted from PBMCs, obtained 45 days after the yellow fever booster vaccination. In nucleotides, the CDR3 is TGTGCCAGCAGCCAGTGGACTAGCGGGATGGAGACCCAGTACTTC. Translation gives CASSQWTSGMETQYF.